The 5 T cell receptor beta chains below were found in one sample sequenced in a study of CD8+CD57+ T cells in acquired aplastic anemia. Genomic DNA acted as the template from which TCR beta VDJ combination and CDR3 sequence profiling were carried out. TCRdb used MiXCR to reprocess the reads, holding one entry per CDR3 protein. The table shows 150,000 to 180,000 distinct CDR3 sequences, with about 48% occurring only once. For sequencing, patients were chosen who had shown expansion of CD8+CD57+ cells by flow cytometry. The sample comprised sorted CD4+, CD8+, or CD8+CD57+ T cells (not recorded which) from PBMCs. These receptors originate from a human donor with aplastic anemia.

In this sample, this clonotype turned up many times. The V and J genes are TRBV19 and TRBJ2-3, with 8 nucleotides matching TRBD1. Losses at the gene ends were 5 bases for V and 5 bases for J; bases not matched to a gene: 12. Germline assignment: CDR1 LNHDA and CDR2 SQIVND (reference sequence). CDR3 length equals 16 residues. In DNA, the CDR3 is TGTGCCAGTAGTCCCCTGGGGACAGGACCGGGAGATACGCAGTATTTT. Translated: CASSPLGTGPGDTQYF.

This clonotype was counted at least ten times. The chain employs TRBV5-1 and TRBJ2-2; D tentatively reads TRBD1 or TRBD2 (6 bases each). Germline CDR1 is SGHRS and CDR2 is YFSETQ. This CDR3 is 18 amino acids long. V dropped 4 bases and J dropped 6 bases, with 25 bases sitting between them. The DNA for the CDR3 is TGCGCCAGCAGCCCAAGGAGGGGTTCGGGACACATGGCCGGGGAGCTGTTTTTT. This translates into CASSPRRGSGHMAGELFF.

As to this clonotype: Compared with germline, one end of the junction differs, possibly owing to a read error. The J gene is TRBJ2-3, the V gene TRBV10-1; 9 nucleotides line up with TRBD2. Germline V gene sequence: CDR1 WNHNN, CDR2 SYGVQD (reference sequence). The CDR3 has 17 residues. The CDR3 DNA is TGCGCTAGCAGTGAGGGGCTAGCGGGGAAAAGCACAGATACGCAGTATTTT. It translates to CASSEGLAGKSTDTQYF.

J is TRBJ2-7 and V is TRBV9; 9 bases agree with TRBD1. The CDR3 covers 15 residues. V lost 1 base and J lost 6; bases outside the gene matches: 8. Germline V gene lookup returns CDR1 SGDLS and CDR2 YYNGEE. In DNA form, the CDR3 reads TGTGCCAGCAGCGTATGGGACAGGGAAGGCATCGAGCAGTACTTC. Its translation is CASSVWDREGIEQYF.

This clonotype has ten or more counts. V is TRBV25-1 and J is TRBJ1-4, with D perhaps matching TRBD1 (6 bases). CDR1 and CDR2 from the germline V gene are MGHDK and SYGVNS. V was shortened by 0 bases and J by 4 bases, with 9 bases between the two germline ends. The CDR3 covers 15 residues. CDR3 sequence: CASSEYPQGNEKLFF. CDR3 bases: TGTGCCAGCAGTGAATATCCACAGGGTAATGAAAAACTGTTTTTT.